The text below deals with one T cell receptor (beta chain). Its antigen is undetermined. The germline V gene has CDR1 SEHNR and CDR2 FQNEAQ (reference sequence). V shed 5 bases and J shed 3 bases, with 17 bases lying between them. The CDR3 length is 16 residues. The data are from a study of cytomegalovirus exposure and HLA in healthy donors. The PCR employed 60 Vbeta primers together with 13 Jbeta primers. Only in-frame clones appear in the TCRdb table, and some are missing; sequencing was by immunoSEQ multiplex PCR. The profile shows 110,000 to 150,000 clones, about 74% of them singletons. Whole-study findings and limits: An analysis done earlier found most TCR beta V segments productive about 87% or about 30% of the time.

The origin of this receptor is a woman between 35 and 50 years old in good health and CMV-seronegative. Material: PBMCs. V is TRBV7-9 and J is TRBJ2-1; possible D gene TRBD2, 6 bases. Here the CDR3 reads CASSPQLAPIYNEQFF. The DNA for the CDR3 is TGTGCCAGCAGCCCCCAACTAGCCCCTATCTACAATGAGCAGTTCTTC.